A selection of T cell receptor beta chains follows, all from one sample in a study of shared clonotypes between healthy human individuals. Clones were read by immunoSEQ multiplex PCR, and TCRdb kept only the in-frame ones, dropping some. The data show about 2 million clones, roughly 94% seen once. The sequenced sample was naive CD4+ T cells sorted from blood. These receptors came from a man between 18 and 35 years old in good health. Both conserved end residues are part of each CDR3. D genes are given only for firm matches. Clone size is not always given. Where it is, it says once, few, many or a class for expanded clones.

j_gene | d_gene | abundance | v_gene | CDR3nt | CDR3aa
TRBJ2-3 | . | once | TRBV7-2 | TGTGCCAGCAGCCAACTAGGGGGCGGGGGCACAGATACGCAGTATTTT | CASSQLGGGGTDTQYF
TRBJ1-1 | . | once | TRBV20-1 | TGCAGTGCGAGGGAGGCTTTCTTT | CSAREAFF
TRBJ1-6 | . | . | TRBV2 | TGTGCCAGCAATGCCGAGCGATTCTCCTATAATTCACCCCTCCACTTT | CASNAERFSYNSPLHF
TRBJ2-3 | . | . | TRBV18 | TGTGCCAGCTCACCAGGGGCGGGCGGAAGTACAGATACGCAGTATTTT | CASSPGAGGSTDTQYF
TRBJ2-5 | . | . | TRBV18 | TGTGCCAGCTCACCGGTTAATGTCCAAGAGACCCAGTACTTC | CASSPVNVQETQYF
TRBJ2-5 | . | . | TRBV5-8 | TGTGCCAGCAGCTTTCGCCGCAACCAAGAGACCCAGTACTTC | CASSFRRNQETQYF
TRBJ1-2 | TRBD1 | . | TRBV6-5 | TGTGCCAGCAGTTACAGGGACAGGGGCTATGGCTACACCTTC | CASSYRDRGYGYTF
TRBJ2-3 | . | . | TRBV6-1 | TGTGCCAGCAGTCGCACTAGATGGGCGACAGATACGCAGTATTTT | CASSRTRWATDTQYF
TRBJ1-2 | TRBD1 | few | TRBV25-1 | TGTGCCAGCAGGGAGACAGGGAACTATGGCTACACCTTC | CASRETGNYGYTF
TRBJ1-4 | . | . | TRBV12-5 | TGTGCTAGTGGTTTCGGACAGAGCAAGAATGAAAAACTGTTTTTT | CASGFGQSKNEKLFF
TRBJ1-2 | TRBD1 | . | TRBV5-4 | TGTGCCAGCAGCGCGGACAGGAACTATGGCTACACCTTC | CASSADRNYGYTF
TRBJ2-5 | TRBD2 | . | TRBV2 | TGTGCCAGCAGTACTAGCGGGGCGCCTCAAGAGACCCAGTACTTC | CASSTSGAPQETQYF
TRBJ1-1 | . | . | TRBV12-2 | TGTGCAAGTCGCTTACGGGGGGCTGAAGCTTTCTTT | CASRLRGAEAFF
TRBJ2-7 | . | . | TRBV5-1 | TGCGCCAGCAGCTTGGCTCCTCCTTCCCTCGAGCAGTACTTC | CASSLAPPSLEQYF
TRBJ2-7 | . | . | TRBV4-3 | TGCGCCAGCAGCCAAGAGGAGATTAGGGGCGAGCAGTACTTC | CASSQEEIRGEQYF
TRBJ2-3 | TRBD1 | . | TRBV6-5 | TGTGCCAGCAGTTACCCGGGACAGCGAGGTACGCAGTATTTT | CASSYPGQRGTQYF
TRBJ2-3 | . | . | TRBV11-2 | TGTGCCAGCAGCTTATCCGGGATTTCAACAGATACGCAGTATTTT | CASSLSGISTDTQYF
TRBJ1-1 | . | . | TRBV20-1 | TGCAGTGCTAGAGAATCTGAAGCTTTCTTT | CSARESEAFF
TRBJ1-2 | . | . | TRBV6-1 | TGTGCCAGCAGTGAAAGGCCCCGTGCGGGCTACACCTTC | CASSERPRAGYTF
TRBJ1-5 | . | . | TRBV10-3 | TGTGCCATCAGTGATCTGATGGTTCAGCCCCAGCATTTT | CAISDLMVQPQHF
TRBJ1-4 | TRBD1 | . | TRBV9 | TGTGCCAGCAGCGTAGACAGGGGAGGTGAAAAACTGTTTTTT | CASSVDRGGEKLFF
TRBJ2-7 | . | . | TRBV11-2 | TGTGCCAGCAGCTTAGATTGGATCGAGCAGTACTTC | CASSLDWIEQYF
TRBJ2-6 | . | . | TRBV6-6 | TGTGCCAGCACGGGGGAACTCCCCTCTGGGGCCAACGTCCTGACTTTC | CASTGELPSGANVLTF
TRBJ2-5 | . | . | TRBV29-1 | TGCAGCACCTATCACGAGTTACAGTACTTC | CSTYHELQYF
TRBJ1-5 | . | . | TRBV7-8 | TGTGCCAGCAGCTTAGAGGTTAAAGGGACCAATCAGCCCCAGCATTTT | CASSLEVKGTNQPQHF
TRBJ1-1 | . | . | TRBV10-1 | TGCGCCAGCAGTGAGTCGGGGGGGGGAGCTTTCTTT | CASSESGGGAFF
TRBJ2-7 | TRBD2 | . | TRBV10-2 | TGCGCCAGCAGTGATGGCGGGAGGTCTTACGAGCAGTACTTC | CASSDGGRSYEQYF
TRBJ2-7 | . | . | TRBV29-1 | TGCAGCGTACAGCGATCCTACGAGCAGTACTTC | CSVQRSYEQYF
TRBJ2-5 | TRBD2 | many | TRBV5-4 | TGTGCCAGCAGCTTGGATGCGGGAGTAGGGGAGACCCAGTACTTC | CASSLDAGVGETQYF